The entry that follows covers one TCR beta chain sequence. What it binds is unknown. V was clipped by 7 bases and J by 5 bases; unmatched bases: 13. Germline assignment: CDR1 MNHEY and CDR2 SMNVEV (reference sequence). The CDR3 is made up of 15 amino acids. Each cDNA held unique molecular identifiers, and template switching gave it a universal primer site. A single record per CDR3 protein comes from TCRdb applying MiXCR to the 5' RACE reads. The data contain roughly 230,000 distinct CDR3 sequences, about 9% of them singletons. The data stem from a study of identical twins. General study results and limits: In cord blood, abundant beta clonotypes had fewer insertions; memory showed no trend. Out-of-frame beta sequences exhibited a weaker degree of excess twin sharing.

These sequences were also reported in another study, on yellow fever vaccine responses in identical twins.

The clonotype comes from a woman between 18 and 29 years old in good health. Sequenced material: CD8+ T cells sorted from blood. The chain is built from TRBV27 and TRBJ2-5, with TRBD2 identical over 7 bases. The DNA for the CDR3 is TGTGCCAGCACCTCTTTCGCGGGAGTAGGGGAGACCCAGTACTTC. Translated, it gives CASTSFAGVGETQYF.